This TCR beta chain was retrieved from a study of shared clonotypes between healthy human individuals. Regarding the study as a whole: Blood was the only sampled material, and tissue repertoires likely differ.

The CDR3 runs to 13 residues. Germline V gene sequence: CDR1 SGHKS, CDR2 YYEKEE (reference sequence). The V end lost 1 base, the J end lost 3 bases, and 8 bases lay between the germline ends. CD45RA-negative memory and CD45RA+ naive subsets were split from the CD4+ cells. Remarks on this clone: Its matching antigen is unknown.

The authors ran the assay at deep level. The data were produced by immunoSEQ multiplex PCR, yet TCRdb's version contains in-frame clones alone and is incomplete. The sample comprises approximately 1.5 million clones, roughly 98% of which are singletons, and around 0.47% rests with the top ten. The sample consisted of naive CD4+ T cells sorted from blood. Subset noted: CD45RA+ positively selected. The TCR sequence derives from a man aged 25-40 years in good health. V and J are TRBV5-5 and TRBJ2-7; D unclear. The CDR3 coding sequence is TGTGCCAGCAGCTTGACGGACGGCTACGAGCAGTACTTC. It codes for CASSLTDGYEQYF.